The 14 T cell receptor beta chains presented below share a single source sample, sequenced in a study of identical twins. TCRdb analysed the 5' RACE reads with MiXCR anew, one entry per CDR3 protein. The data contain 150,000 or so distinct CDR3 sequences, under 4.5% of them singletons. Sequences were obtained from memory T cells sorted from blood. The receptors shown here come from a young man in good health.

On this clonotype itself: One base away lies a much larger clone, so this may be a sequencing read error. V and J are TRBV6-5 and TRBJ1-6, with TRBD1 identical over 9 bases. The CDR3 has 14 residues. The V gene's germline CDR1 is MNHEY and CDR2 SVGAGI. V gave up 4 bases and J gave up 7 bases; unmatched junction bases: 2. The CDR3 DNA reads TGTGCCAGCAGTTCCGGGACAGGGAATTCACCCCTCCACTTT. Translated: CASSSGTGNSPLHF.

This clonotype came up many times. The chain joins TRBV28 to TRBJ1-2; D gene uncertain. V lost 3 bases to trimming and J lost 4 bases, with 6 bases between them. CDR3 size: 12 residues. Germline V lookup: CDR1 MDHEN, CDR2 SYDVKM. The CDR3 DNA reads as TGTGCCAGCAGTTTTGTATTCTATGGCTACACCTTC. Its protein is CASSFVFYGYTF.

This clonotype showed up many times. The gene calls are TRBV12-3 or TRBV12-4 and TRBJ2-1; D unresolved. V gave up 6 bases and J gave up 3 bases, with 12 bases separating them. This CDR3 has 14 residues. CDR3 sequence reads: CASSLRADYNEQFF. CDR3 bases: TGTGCCAGCAGCCTTCGGGCGGACTACAATGAGCAGTTCTTC.

This clonotype appeared many times. The chain links TRBV27 to TRBJ2-2, with TRBD1 identical over 7 bases. V lost 5 bases and J lost 5; bases outside the gene matches: 8. The CDR3 covers 15 residues. CDR1 and CDR2 from the germline V gene are MNHEY and SMNVEV (reference sequence). The CDR3 spells CASSPRTGVTGELFF. CDR3 nucleotide sequence: TGTGCCAGCAGTCCCCGGACAGGCGTAACCGGGGAGCTGTTTTTT.

This clonotype came up many times. The chain couples TRBV20-1 to TRBJ1-2, with D unresolved. Trimming left V 2 bases short and J 2 bases short, with 12 bases between. The CDR3 sequence is 14 residues long. Germline CDR1 reads DFQATT; CDR2 reads SNEGSKA (reference sequence). In nucleotides, the CDR3 is TGCAGTGCTAGAAGCGCGGCATACAACTATGGCTACACCTTC. The encoded protein is CSARSAAYNYGYTF.

This clonotype was seen many times. The chain recombines TRBV20-1 with TRBJ1-5; D remains unclear. Trimming took 4 bases from V and 11 from J, leaving 18 bases between them. This CDR3 has 13 residues. Germline V gives CDR1 DFQATT, CDR2 SNEGSKA (reference sequence). This CDR3 reads CSATTDRSWAQHF. The CDR3 DNA reads TGCAGTGCTACCACAGACCGATCTTGGGCCCAGCATTTT.

The J gene is TRBJ1-1, the V gene TRBV5-1; TRBD1 aligns across 9 bases. This CDR3 has 15 amino acids. Looked up from germline, CDR1 is SGHRS and CDR2 is YFSETQ. The V and J ends lost 4 bases and 3 bases, in that order; junction bases with no gene match: 7. CDR3 amino acids: CASSVTQGAHTEAFF. CDR3 nucleotide sequence: TGCGCCAGCAGCGTAACACAGGGGGCGCACACTGAAGCTTTCTTT.

V gene TRBV20-1 combines with J gene TRBJ1-6; 8 positions agree with TRBD1. The CDR3 covers 13 residues. Germline-derived CDR1 and CDR2 are DFQATT and SNEGSKA (reference sequence). Trimming took 6 bases from V and 10 from J; bases not matched to a gene: 8. The CDR3 DNA sequence: TGCAGTGCGGGGGACAGGCCGGGGTCACCCCTCCACTTT. Encoded protein: CSAGDRPGSPLHF.

This clonotype was found many times. The gene calls are TRBV4-2 and TRBJ2-2; D tentatively reads TRBD1 or TRBD2 (5 bases each). CDR3 length: 15 residues. V was clipped by 5 bases and J by 1 base, with 11 bases between them. Germline CDR1 and CDR2: LGHNA and YNFKEQ. DNA of the CDR3: TGTGCCAGCAGCTCACGGGGCGGGAACACCGGGGAGCTGTTTTTT. This encodes CASSSRGGNTGELFF.

This clonotype showed up many times. The rearrangement uses TRBV6-2 or TRBV6-3 and TRBJ2-4; 7 bases are shared with TRBD1. The J segment lost 1 base and the V segment lost 4 bases, leaving 1 base of the junction unmatched. CDR1 and CDR2 from the germline V gene are MNHEY and SVGEGT. The CDR3 consists of 14 residues. The CDR3 spells CASSSRGAKNIQYF. DNA of the CDR3: TGTGCCAGCAGTTCCAGGGGGGCCAAAAACATTCAGTACTTC.

In this sample, this clonotype turned up many times. This chain joins TRBV5-1 and TRBJ2-7; 7 positions agree with TRBD1. The length of the CDR3 is 15 residues. Trimming at V came to 4 bases and at J to 3 bases, leaving 10 bases not matched to a gene. Germline-derived CDR1 and CDR2 are SGHRS and YFSETQ. CDR3 protein: CASSNEANRGYEQYF. The CDR3 bases are TGCGCCAGCAGCAACGAGGCCAACAGGGGCTACGAGCAGTACTTC.

This clonotype was recorded many times. The rearrangement links TRBV24-1 to TRBJ1-2, with TRBD1 as a possible D gene (6 bases). Germline CDR1 is KGHDR and CDR2 is SFDVKD. The CDR3 spans 15 residues. The V end lost 1 base, the J end lost 6 bases, and 14 bases lay between the germline ends. This CDR3 is CATSDFLGGVDGYTF. The CDR3 DNA is TGTGCCACCAGTGATTTCCTGGGGGGCGTCGATGGCTACACCTTC.

Written as DNA, the CDR3 is TGTGCCAGCAGCTTAGGGACTGGCCCCACAGATACGCAGTATTTT. Protein: CASSLGTGPTDTQYF. The V and J genes are TRBV7-8 and TRBJ2-3; D is possibly TRBD2 (5 bases). Germline assignment: CDR1 SGHVS and CDR2 FQNEAQ. V was cut by 1 base and J by 2 bases, with 10 bases left in between. The CDR3 runs 15 residues. Full variable domain (rest looked up from reference TRBV7-8 and TRBJ2-3): GAGVSQSPRYKVAKRGQDVALRCDPISGHVSLFWYQQALGQGPEFLTYFQNEAQLDKSGLPSDRFFAERPEGSVSTLKIQRTQQEDSAVYLCASSLGTGPTDTQYFGPGTRLTVL.

This clonotype has at least ten counts. The V and J genes are TRBV24-1 and TRBJ2-1, with a possible D match to TRBD2 (5 bases). Germline assignment: CDR1 KGHDR and CDR2 SFDVKD. Trimming pared 9 bases from V and 1 base from J, leaving 6 bases between. The CDR3 contains 12 residues. The chain's CDR3 is CATGRSYNEQFF. The DNA for the CDR3 is TGTGCCACCGGGAGATCCTACAATGAGCAGTTCTTC.